This T cell receptor (beta chain) was recorded in a study of cytomegalovirus exposure and HLA in healthy donors. Study-wide results and caveats: A later analysis reported that several of the most significant clusters appeared to be linked to common viral pathogens, among them Epstein-Barr virus. Sequencing depth roughly uniform across donors was assumed in presence/absence analyses. Trimming of TCR beta V- and J-genes showed a link, identified in a later analysis, to a missense DCLRE1C variant. Sequencing likely produced, as an artifact, a cluster of highly shared sequence variants.

The PCR made use of 60 Vbeta and 13 Jbeta primers. Measured with immunoSEQ multiplex PCR; TCRdb has only the in-frame clones, and not every one. Recorded for this sample: about 160,000 clones. Points on this clone: Antigen: not known.

Specimen: PBMCs. The TCR was taken from a young man in good health and CMV-seronegative.

The CDR3 nucleotides read TGCGCCAGCGCCACTTCTAGCGGGTCGCACAATGAGCAGTTCTTC. Protein product: CASATSSGSHNEQFF. The gene calls are TRBV5-1 and TRBJ2-1; 8 bases are shared with TRBD2. CDR1 SGHRS and CDR2 YFSETQ come from the germline V gene. The CDR3 totals 15 residues. Unmatched junction bases numbered 11, after V lost 7 bases and J lost 5 bases.